This T cell receptor (beta chain) was observed in a study of blood T cell repertoires in COVID-19. J lost 5 bases, V lost 0 bases, and 5 bases had no gene match. Germline V gene sequence: CDR1 SGHRS, CDR2 YFSETQ. The CDR3 extends over 15 amino acids. Sequenced by immunoSEQ multiplex PCR; TCRdb stores in-frame clones only, minus some. Of approximately 480,000 clones listed, roughly 89% were seen once; the top ten hold 0.75% to 0.9%. The sample was peripheral blood. The chain recombines TRBV5-1 with TRBJ1-5; TRBD1 aligns across 7 bases. The receptor comes from a man younger than 35 with COVID-19, enrolled during active disease. DNA of the CDR3: TGCGCCAGCAGCTTGGAGGGACAGAGCCATCAGCCCCAGCATTTT. As protein: CASSLEGQSHQPQHF.